What follows describes a single T cell receptor beta chain. What it recognizes is unknown. The data belong to a study of response to subunit inactivated influenza vaccine. Study findings and constraints: Authors suggested each seasonal flu vaccination may recruit only limited numbers of new T cells.

Germline V lookup: CDR1 MGHRA, CDR2 YSYEKL. V shed 4 bases, J shed 3 bases, and the junction held 8 bases outside the gene matches. The CDR3 is made up of 16 amino acids. TCRdb ran MiXCR on the RT-PCR reads and lists one entry per CDR3 protein. This sample has around 520,000 distinct CDR3 sequences, with roughly 25% found just once. The gene calls are TRBV4-1 and TRBJ2-1; 8 bases line up with TRBD2. The specimen comprised CD4+ T cells sorted from PBMCs, sampled approximately 5 days after vaccination. The source of this sequence is a man aged 50 to 60 who received an inactivated influenza vaccine. CDR3 bases: TGCGCCAGCAGCCCCGCCCCCAGCGGGGGCTACAATGAGCAGTTCTTC. Translation: CASSPAPSGGYNEQFF.